The subject of this entry is one TCR beta chain. The antigen it recognizes is unknown. No base quality information exists; no much larger clone differs at one position. The data were taken from a study of blood T cells in healthy people across ages (dated by TCRdb to 2015 to 2017). Study-level background: In model experiments, template switching captured roughly one uniquely barcoded TCR beta cDNA molecule for every two T cells. To track age-related changes in TCR beta repertoire diversity, the study relied on deep sequencing normalized with unique cDNA molecular identifiers. The donors were split into four age groups: young (average about 16 years), middle-aged (about 40), aged (roughly 68) and long-lived (roughly 80). Donors of different ages were randomly distributed across sequencing lanes to avoid experimental bias. For two donors (one aged 18 to 30 and one aged 80 or older), the study analyzed two additional independent replicas of 1 million unique cDNA reads from the same blood draw.

Trimming at the junction amounts to 5 bases on V and 5 bases on J, and the germline ends lie 12 bases apart. CDR1 and CDR2 were assigned from the germline V gene (reference sequence) as DFQATT and SNEGSKA. Including the terminal cysteine and phenylalanine, the CDR3 comprises 12 residues. Here the CDR3 DNA is all that survives: 36 bases in frame from base 1. The library was made by 5' RACE. The reads were generated on an Illumina HiSeq 2500. A second 7 to 11 cycle PCR used a sample-barcoded 5' primer and a J-beta primer mix. Each TCR beta cDNA molecule received a unique molecular identifier from a template-switch 5' adaptor carrying 12 random nucleotides. Each sample yielded at least 3 million CDR3-containing paired-end reads. The Mint cDNA synthesis kit, primed by a TRBC-specific oligonucleotide, was used to synthesize first-strand cDNA from all RNA. After uracil-DNA glycosylase treatment, a first 18-cycle PCR used universal primers M1SS and BC2_uni_R on all cDNA. In the original analysis: For normalization, 1 million high-quality reads, each with a distinct molecular identifier, were randomly selected from each sample. Reads sharing molecular identifiers were discarded rather than binned into consensus sequences. MiTCR, set to a Q25 quality threshold and the strictest error-elimination algorithm, was used for CDR3 identification, clonotype clustering and error correction. A nonparametric unseen species model with Euler transformation was used to estimate a lower bound on total TCR beta diversity. The raw public reads went through TCRdb reprocessing: fastp at Q25, MiXCR clone calling, in-frame beta chains kept. All rows with the same CDR3 protein become a single entry with the most common DNA and genes. TCRdb, not the authors, supplied the V and J calls. In all, the sample holds hundreds of thousands of distinct CDR3 sequences, and approximately 30% of those were seen once. The ten largest account for around 16% of the sample.

Paper-wide results and their limitations: Donor CMV infection status was unknown, potentially confounding age-related changes in expanded clonotypes. Estimates of total diversity from one million sequenced T cells were regarded as lower bounds and underestimates. Observed TCR beta diversity per million T cells fell roughly linearly with age, and a significant reduction was already apparent by age about 38. There was a strong correlation between observed TCR beta diversity and the percentage of naive T cells measured by flow cytometry. Since profiling was done on bulk unsorted PBMCs, naive and antigen-experienced compartments could not be conclusively compared. The long-lived group showed more naive CD4+ T cells, fewer expanded clones and increased TCR diversity than the aged group, suggesting age selection.

The donors were around 39 Caucasian individuals from Russia, aged 6 to 90 years, who were systemically healthy. Each donor gave approximately 9.4 milliliters of peripheral blood, drawn into EDTA-treated Vacutainer tubes. PBMCs were isolated by Ficoll-Paque density-gradient centrifugation, with at least 7 million obtained per sample. Trizol reagent was used to extract total RNA from the PBMCs, yielding at least 6 micrograms per sample. For every donor, an aliquot of PBMCs went through flow cytometry to measure the percentages of naive CD45RAhigh/CD27high T cells. The sequence came from an elderly woman in good health. Sequencing was done on a sample of blood. The V and J genes are TRBV20-1 and TRBJ1-1; a weak D assignment points to TRBD1 (5 bases agree). The DNA sequence is TGCAGTGCTCTTTTGGGGGAGACTGAAGCTTTCTTT. Its protein is CSALLGETEAFF.